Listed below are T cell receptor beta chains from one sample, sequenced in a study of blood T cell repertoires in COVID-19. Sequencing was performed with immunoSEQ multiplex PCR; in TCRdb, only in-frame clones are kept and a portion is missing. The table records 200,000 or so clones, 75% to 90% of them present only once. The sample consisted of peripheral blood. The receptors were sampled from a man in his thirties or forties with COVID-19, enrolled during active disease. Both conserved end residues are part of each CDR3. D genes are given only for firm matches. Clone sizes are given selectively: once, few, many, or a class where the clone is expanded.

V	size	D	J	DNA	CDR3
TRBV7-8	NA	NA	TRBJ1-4	TGTGCCAGCAGCCGACCGAGGGTCCAAGCTAATGAAAAACTGTTTTTT	CASSRPRVQANEKLFF
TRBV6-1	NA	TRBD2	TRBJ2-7	TGTGCCAGCAGTGCCTCGGCGGGGGGGAGGCCATCCTACGAGCAGTACTTC	CASSASAGGRPSYEQYF
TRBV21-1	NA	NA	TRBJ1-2	TGTGCCAGCAGCAAACCCTGGTGCCCCCTTTTGAGGGGCTACACCTTC	CASSKPWCPLLRGYTF
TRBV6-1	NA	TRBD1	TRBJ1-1	TGTGCCAGCAGTGAAATGGGACAGATGAACACTGAAGCTTTCTTT	CASSEMGQMNTEAFF
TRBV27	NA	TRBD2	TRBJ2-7	TGTGCCAGCAGTTTACTCGCCCAATGGGGAGGGCCCGGTAAGCAGTACTTC	CASSLLAQWGGPGKQYF
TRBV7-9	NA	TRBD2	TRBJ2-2	TGTGCCAGCAGCTTAGCTCTCGTAGCGGGAGCTACCGGGGAGCTGTTTTTT	CASSLALVAGATGELFF
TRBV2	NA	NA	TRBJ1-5	TGTGCCAGCAGTGAAGGGAGTAGCAATCAGCCCCAGCATTTT	CASSEGSSNQPQHF
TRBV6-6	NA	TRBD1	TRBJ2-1	TGTGCCAGCAGTTACGACAGGGATAGTGAGCAGTTCTTC	CASSYDRDSEQFF
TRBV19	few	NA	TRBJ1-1	TGTGCCAGTACTAGGCGGGAGGGTCGGGCTGAAGCTTTCTTT	CASTRREGRAEAFF
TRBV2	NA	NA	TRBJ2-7	TGTGCCAGCAACCTCGGGACATTCGAGCAGTACTTC	CASNLGTFEQYF
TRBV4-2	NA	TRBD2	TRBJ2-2	TGTGCCAGCAGCCAAGCTAAGCCCCCGGGGGGAACCGGGGAGCTGTTTTTT	CASSQAKPPGGTGELFF
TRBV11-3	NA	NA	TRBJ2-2	TGTGCCAGCAGCTTAGACGGTGGTCGGTACACCGGGGAGCTGTTTTTT	CASSLDGGRYTGELFF
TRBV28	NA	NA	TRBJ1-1	TGTGCCAGCAGTTTGGACGGGGGGGCTTTCTTT	CASSLDGGAFF
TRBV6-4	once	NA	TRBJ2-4	TGTGCCAGCAGTGTGGTGGGGAGGCCTAAAAACATTCAGTACTTC	CASSVVGRPKNIQYF
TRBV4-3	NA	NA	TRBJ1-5	TGCGCCAGCAGCCAGGGTTCGGGTCAGCCCCAGCATTTT	CASSQGSGQPQHF
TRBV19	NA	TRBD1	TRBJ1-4	TGTGCCAGTCTACGGGACAGTTCTGAAAAACTGTTTTTT	CASLRDSSEKLFF
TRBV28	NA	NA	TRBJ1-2	TGTGCCAGCAGTTTGGGGGGAGCAGTAGGAGGCTACACCTTC	CASSLGGAVGGYTF
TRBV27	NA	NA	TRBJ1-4	TGTGCCAGCAGCGCGGGGATTCGAAAGGAAAAACTGTTTTTT	CASSAGIRKEKLFF
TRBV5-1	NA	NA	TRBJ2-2	TGCGCCAGCAGCTTGGTCGGGTTGTCATGGACCGGGGAGCTGTTTTTT	CASSLVGLSWTGELFF
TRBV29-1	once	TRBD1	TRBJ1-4	TGCAGCGTTGAGGGACAGGGGCTCGGAGCAACTAATGAAAAACTGTTTTTT	CSVEGQGLGATNEKLFF
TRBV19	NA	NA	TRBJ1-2	TGTGCCAGTAGTATCAAGGGGTTCGGCTATGGCTACACCTTC	CASSIKGFGYGYTF
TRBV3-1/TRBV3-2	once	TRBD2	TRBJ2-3	TGTGCCAGCAGCCCCACCTTGGCGGGGGGTGTCGATACGCAGTATTTT	CASSPTLAGGVDTQYF
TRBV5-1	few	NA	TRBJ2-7	TGCGCCAGCAGCTTCCTCCGAGGCGGGTACGAGCAGTACTTC	CASSFLRGGYEQYF
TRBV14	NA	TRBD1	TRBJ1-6	TGTGCCAGCAGCCGACCCGGTACAGGGGATTCACCCCTCCACTTT	CASSRPGTGDSPLHF
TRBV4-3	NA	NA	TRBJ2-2	TGCGCCAGCAGCCAAACCGCGGGAAGCGACACCGGGGAGCTGTTTTTT	CASSQTAGSDTGELFF
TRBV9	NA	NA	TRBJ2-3	TGTGCCAGCAGCGTAGGAACGGGAGCCGCTAGCACAGATACGCAGTATTTT	CASSVGTGAASTDTQYF
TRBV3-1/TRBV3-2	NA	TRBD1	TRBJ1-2	TGTGCCAGCAGCCTCCGGGACAGGGATTCCTATGGCTACACCTTC	CASSLRDRDSYGYTF
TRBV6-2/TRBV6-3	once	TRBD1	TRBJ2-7	TGTGCCAGCAGTTCCCCTAGGGACAGGGGGCCCTACGAGCAGTACTTC	CASSSPRDRGPYEQYF
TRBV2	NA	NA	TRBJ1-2	TGTGCCAGAGGTGAGGGTCGACTCGGCTACACCTTC	CARGEGRLGYTF
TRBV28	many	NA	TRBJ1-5	TGTGCCAGCAGTTCGAGTGGAGCCCAGCATTTT	CASSSSGAQHF
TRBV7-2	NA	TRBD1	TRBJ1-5	TGTGCCAGCAGCTTTACAGGGGGCGCTGGTCAGCCCCAGCATTTT	CASSFTGGAGQPQHF
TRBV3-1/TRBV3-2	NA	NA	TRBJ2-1	TGTGCCAGCAGCCAATCCGGCAGCGGGTGGGGCAATGAGCAGTTCTTC	CASSQSGSGWGNEQFF
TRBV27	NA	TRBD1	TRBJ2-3	TGTGCCAGCAGTCACGACAGGGTGCATACGCAGTATTTT	CASSHDRVHTQYF
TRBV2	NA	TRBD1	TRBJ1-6	TGTGCCAGCAGTGAGAGGACAGGGAATAATTCACCCCTCCACTTT	CASSERTGNNSPLHF
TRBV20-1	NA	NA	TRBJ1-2	TGCAGTGCCGAGGGTGCCTATGGCTACACCTTC	CSAEGAYGYTF
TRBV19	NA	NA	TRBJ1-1	TGTGCCAGTAGTATTTATTCTGGGGGCGCGAGGACTGAAGCTTTCTTT	CASSIYSGGARTEAFF
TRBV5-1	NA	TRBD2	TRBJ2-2	TGCGCCAGCAGCTTGGCCATGAACGGGAGGCGCACCGGGGAGCTGTTTTTT	CASSLAMNGRRTGELFF
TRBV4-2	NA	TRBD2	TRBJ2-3	TGTGCCACACGAGCGGGAGGTTACACAGATACGCAGTATTTT	CATRAGGYTDTQYF
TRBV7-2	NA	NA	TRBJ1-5	TGTGCCAGCAGCTTAGTCGCAGGGAGCAATCAGCCCCAGCATTTT	CASSLVAGSNQPQHF
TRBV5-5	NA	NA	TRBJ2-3	TGTGCCAGCACATTAGACAACAGGGTGCGCACAGATACGCAGTATTTT	CASTLDNRVRTDTQYF
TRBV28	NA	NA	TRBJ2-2	TGTGCCAGCAGTCAGGGGGGGAACACCGGGGAGCTGTTTTTT	CASSQGGNTGELFF
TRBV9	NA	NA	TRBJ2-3	TGTGCCAGCACCTCCTCAACGGGAGTAGCAGATACGCAGTATTTT	CASTSSTGVADTQYF
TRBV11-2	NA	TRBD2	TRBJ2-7	TGTGCCAGCAGCCCAGAGGGACTAGCCGCATACGAGCAGTACTTC	CASSPEGLAAYEQYF
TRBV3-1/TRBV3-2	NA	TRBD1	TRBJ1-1	TGTGCCAGCAGCCGCAACAGGGGAACTGAAGCTTTCTTT	CASSRNRGTEAFF
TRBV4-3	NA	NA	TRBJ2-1	TGCGCCAGCAGCCAAGGATCGAGGGAATTTCAGTTCTTC	CASSQGSREFQFF